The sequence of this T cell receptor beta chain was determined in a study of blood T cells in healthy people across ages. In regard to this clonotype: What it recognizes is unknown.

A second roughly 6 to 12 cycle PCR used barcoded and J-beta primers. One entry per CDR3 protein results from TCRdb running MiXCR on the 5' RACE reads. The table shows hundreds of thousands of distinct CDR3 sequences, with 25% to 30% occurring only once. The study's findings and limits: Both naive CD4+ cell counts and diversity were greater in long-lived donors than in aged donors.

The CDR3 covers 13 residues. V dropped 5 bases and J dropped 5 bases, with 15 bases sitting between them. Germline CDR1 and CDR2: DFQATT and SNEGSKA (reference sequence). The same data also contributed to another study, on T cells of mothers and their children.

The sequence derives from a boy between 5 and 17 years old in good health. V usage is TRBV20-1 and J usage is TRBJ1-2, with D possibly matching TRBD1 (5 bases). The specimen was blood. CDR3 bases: TGCAGTGCTCCACTGGGACGGGGATATGGCTACACCTTC. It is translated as CSAPLGRGYGYTF.